Listed below are T cell receptor beta chains from one sample, sequenced in a study of cytomegalovirus exposure and HLA in healthy donors. The data were produced by immunoSEQ multiplex PCR, yet TCRdb's version contains in-frame clones alone and is incomplete. The table has more than 95,000 clones, roughly 72% seen once; the top ten hold 5% to 6%. The sample comprised PBMCs. The receptor source for this set is a woman under 30 in good health and CMV-seropositive. Both conserved end residues are part of each CDR3. The order of the fields is D gene, J gene, clone size, V gene, CDR3 DNA, CDR3 protein. D genes are given only for firm matches. Only part of the rows carry a size: once, few, many, or a class if the clone is expanded.

D gene: TRBD2; J gene: TRBJ2-5; clone size: .; V gene: TRBV28; CDR3 DNA: TGTGCCAGCAGTTTAGGGGCGGGAGTCCAAGAGACCCAGTACTTC; CDR3 protein: CASSLGAGVQETQYF
D gene: .; J gene: TRBJ2-5; clone size: .; V gene: TRBV2; CDR3 DNA: TGTGCCAGCAGATTCGCCGCCTTGAGAGAGACCCAGTACTTC; CDR3 protein: CASRFAALRETQYF
D gene: TRBD1; J gene: TRBJ2-7; clone size: .; V gene: TRBV5-1; CDR3 DNA: TGCGCCAGCAGCAGAACAGGGGGGAGCTCCTACGAGCAGTACTTC; CDR3 protein: CASSRTGGSSYEQYF
D gene: .; J gene: TRBJ1-1; clone size: .; V gene: TRBV6-6; CDR3 DNA: TGTGCCAGCACCGAGGCGGTTGTTTGCGTCTTT; CDR3 protein: CASTEAVVCVF
D gene: .; J gene: TRBJ1-4; clone size: .; V gene: TRBV7-9; CDR3 DNA: TGTGCCAGCAGCGCAACAGCAACTAATGAAAAACTGTTTTTT; CDR3 protein: CASSATATNEKLFF
D gene: TRBD1; J gene: TRBJ2-7; clone size: few; V gene: TRBV6-1; CDR3 DNA: TGTGCCAGCAGTGACGGGACAGGGAGGTACGAGCAGTACTTC; CDR3 protein: CASSDGTGRYEQYF
D gene: .; J gene: TRBJ2-5; clone size: .; V gene: TRBV2; CDR3 DNA: TGTGCCAGCAGTGACCGACTTCAAGAGACCCAGTACTTC; CDR3 protein: CASSDRLQETQYF
D gene: .; J gene: TRBJ1-2; clone size: .; V gene: TRBV27; CDR3 DNA: TGTGCCAGCAGTTATTCGGGAAAAGCTAACTATGGCTACACCTTC; CDR3 protein: CASSYSGKANYGYTF
D gene: TRBD2; J gene: TRBJ2-5; clone size: few; V gene: TRBV4-1; CDR3 DNA: TGCGCCAGCAGCCAGGTTAGCGGGAGTGGGGAGACCCAGTACTTC; CDR3 protein: CASSQVSGSGETQYF
D gene: .; J gene: TRBJ1-6; clone size: .; V gene: TRBV6-1; CDR3 DNA: TGTGCCAGCAGGAACAGGGTATCACCCCTCCACTTT; CDR3 protein: CASRNRVSPLHF